One sample yielded the 13 T cell receptor beta chains listed below, sequenced in a study of beta chain features in type 1 diabetes. Study-level findings and limits: All four CD4+ subsets from Type 1 diabetes patients carried moderately but significantly shorter TCRB CDR3s.

TCRB transcripts that were expressed got sequenced, as all of the isolated RNA had been reverse transcribed. This table comes from immunoSEQ multiplex PCR, and its TCRdb copy is limited to in-frame clones, with some not included. The data hold 200,000 to 300,000 clones, with approximately 20% observed a single time. The antigens these receptors bind are not known. The sequenced material came from naive CD4+ T cells from blood. All receptors derive from a woman between 35 and 50 years old with type 1 diabetes.

CDR3 nucleotide sequence: TGCGCCAGCAGCCAAGAACCCCAGCTAGTCCCCGTACATGGCTACACCTTC. Protein sequence: CASSQEPQLVPVHGYTF. The genes are TRBV4-3 and TRBJ1-2; D is unclear. Germline V gene data show CDR1 as LGHNA and CDR2 as YSLEER. Trimming stripped 0 bases from V and 6 bases from J, with 20 bases between. The CDR3 contains 17 residues.

This chain uses TRBV29-1 with TRBJ1-1; 8 nucleotides match TRBD1. V dropped 1 base and J dropped 1; count of bases not matched to a gene: 5. The CDR3 has 15 amino acids. Germline V CDR1 and CDR2: SQVTM, ANQGSEA. CDR3 bases: TGCAGCGTTGAAGGTCCCGGGACAGGGAACACTGAAGCTTTCTTT. Residues: CSVEGPGTGNTEAFF.

The genes are TRBV6-5 and TRBJ1-3; no clear D gene. CDR3 length equals 13 residues. CDR1 and CDR2 from the germline V gene are MNHEY and SVGAGI. Trimming removed 6 bases at V and 0 bases at J, with 6 bases between. The CDR3 sequence is CASRSGSGNTIYF. The CDR3 region has the DNA TGTGCCAGCAGGAGTGGCTCTGGAAACACCATATATTTT.

The chain recombines TRBV4-1 with TRBJ2-3; 10 positions match TRBD2. The CDR3 length is 17 residues. V shed 2 bases and J 2 bases; nucleotides not matched to a gene: 7. Looked up from germline, CDR1 is MGHRA and CDR2 is YSYEKL. CDR3 nucleotides: TGCGCCAGCAGCCAACCCCAAGCGGGAGGGCCCACAGATACGCAGTATTTT. Translated: CASSQPQAGGPTDTQYF.

The chain has TRBV18 and TRBJ1-5, with 12 bases fitting TRBD1. The CDR3 is made up of 17 amino acids. Unmatched junction bases numbered 11, after V lost 4 bases and J lost 7 bases. The germline V gene has CDR1 KGHSH and CDR2 LQKENI. The CDR3 sequence: CASSLSIVGTGGQPQHF. The DNA of the CDR3 is TGTGCCAGCTCACTTAGTATCGTGGGGACAGGGGGCCAGCCCCAGCATTTT.

The chain links TRBV27 to TRBJ1-6; 12 bases map to TRBD1. The CDR3 loop spans 18 amino acids. Germline V gives CDR1 MNHEY, CDR2 SMNVEV (reference sequence). V was pared by 3 bases and J by 7 bases, with 10 bases of the junction left unmatched. The CDR3 loop is CASSLGGTGGAKNSPLHF. As DNA, the CDR3 is TGTGCCAGCAGTTTGGGAGGGACAGGGGGCGCGAAAAATTCACCCCTCCACTTT.

This clone was observed a handful of times. This chain uses TRBV29-1 with TRBJ1-1, with a weak D call TRBD1 (6 bases). The V end lost 7 bases, the J end lost 11 bases, and 26 bases lay between the germline ends. The CDR3 sequence is 14 residues long. Germline CDR1 is SQVTM and CDR2 is ANQGSEA. The DNA of the CDR3 is TGCAGCGGCACAGAGCGGGGGCGAGGCGGGAGTGCTTTCTTT. It encodes CSGTERGRGGSAFF.

The chain carries TRBV9 and TRBJ2-1, with D maybe TRBD2 (6 bases). Germline CDR1 SGDLS, CDR2 YYNGEE. The CDR3 is made up of 13 amino acids. Trimming cost V 0 bases and J 9 bases, with 10 bases left between them. CDR3 bases: TGTGCCAGCAGCGTAGAAAGGGGAGGTGAGCAGTTCTTC. Residues: CASSVERGGEQFF.

This sequence joins TRBV5-1 and TRBJ2-1; D is unresolved. Germline-derived CDR1 and CDR2 are SGHRS and YFSETQ. The CDR3 has 11 residues. The V and J ends lost 1 base and 9 bases respectively, with 5 bases between them. The CDR3 DNA follows: TGCGCCAGCAGCTTGAACGGTGAGCAGTTCTTC. The encoded protein is CASSLNGEQFF.

The chain recombines TRBV6-6 with TRBJ1-1, with 10 bases fitting TRBD1. The germline gives CDR1 MNHNY, CDR2 SVGAGI (reference sequence). There are 16 residues in the CDR3. J was trimmed by 11 bases and V by 5 bases; bases with no gene match: 17. The CDR3 region has the DNA TGTGCCAGCAGTGGTACCGGGACAGGGGAGGAGGGGGTCGCTTTCTTT. Translating gives CASSGTGTGEEGVAFF.

This chain uses TRBV5-1 with TRBJ2-1; 14 nucleotides align to TRBD2. From germline, CDR1 is SGHRS and CDR2 YFSETQ. Trimming cost V 4 bases and J 2 bases; bases outside gene matches: 5. CDR3 length equals 17 residues. As DNA, the CDR3 is TGCGCCAGCAGCCCAGGGACTAGCGGGAGCCCCTACAATGAGCAGTTCTTC. It encodes CASSPGTSGSPYNEQFF.

This clone has only a few counts. CDR3 DNA: TGCAGCGCATTAGGAGGGACCGGCACTGAAGCTTTCTTT. It codes for CSALGGTGTEAFF. The genes are TRBV29-1 and TRBJ1-1; D perhaps matches TRBD1 (5 bases). V was trimmed by 7 bases and J by 4 bases, leaving 16 bases between them. In germline, CDR1 is SQVTM, CDR2 ANQGSEA. The CDR3 contains 13 residues.

Here the CDR3 DNA reads TGTGCCAGCAGTTACTCCGGTGATGGCTACACCTTC. Translation gives CASSYSGDGYTF. This chain joins TRBV6-5 and TRBJ1-2; no clear D. The V gene's germline CDR1 is MNHEY and CDR2 SVGAGI. The CDR3 runs 12 residues. Trimming left V 0 bases short and J 6 bases short, with 5 bases between.